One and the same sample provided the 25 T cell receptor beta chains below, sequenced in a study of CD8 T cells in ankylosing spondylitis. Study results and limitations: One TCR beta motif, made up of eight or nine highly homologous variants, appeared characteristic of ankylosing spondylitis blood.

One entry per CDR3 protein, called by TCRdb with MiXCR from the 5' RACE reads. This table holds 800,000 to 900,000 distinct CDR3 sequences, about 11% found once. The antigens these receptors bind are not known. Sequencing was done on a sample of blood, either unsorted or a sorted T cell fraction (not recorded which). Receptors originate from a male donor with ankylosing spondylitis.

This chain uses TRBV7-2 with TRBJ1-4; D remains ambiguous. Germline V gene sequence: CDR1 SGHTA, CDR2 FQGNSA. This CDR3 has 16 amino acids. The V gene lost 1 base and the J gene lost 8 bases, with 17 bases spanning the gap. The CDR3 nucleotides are TGTGCCAGCAGCTTAGGGGTCTCCCCAAACGACGAAAAACTGTTTTTT. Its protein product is CASSLGVSPNDEKLFF. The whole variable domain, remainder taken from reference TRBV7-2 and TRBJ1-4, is GAGVSQSPSNKVTEKGKDVELRCDPISGHTALYWYRQSLGQGLEFLIYFQGNSAPDKSGLPSDRFSAERTGGSVSTLTIQRTQQEDSAVYLCASSLGVSPNDEKLFFGSGTQLSVL.

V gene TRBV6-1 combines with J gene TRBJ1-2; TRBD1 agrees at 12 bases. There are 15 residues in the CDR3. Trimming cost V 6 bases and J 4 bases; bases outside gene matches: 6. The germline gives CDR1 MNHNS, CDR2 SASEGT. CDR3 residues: CASSRGTGGFYGYTF. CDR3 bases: TGTGCCAGCAGCCGAGGGACAGGGGGCTTCTATGGCTACACCTTC.

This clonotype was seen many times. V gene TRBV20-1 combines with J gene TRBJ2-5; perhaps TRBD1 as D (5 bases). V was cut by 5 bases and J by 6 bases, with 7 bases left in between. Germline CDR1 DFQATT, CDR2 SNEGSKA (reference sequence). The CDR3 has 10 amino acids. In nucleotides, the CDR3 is TGCAGTGCTGCAGGGAAGACCCAGTACTTC. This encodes CSAAGKTQYF.

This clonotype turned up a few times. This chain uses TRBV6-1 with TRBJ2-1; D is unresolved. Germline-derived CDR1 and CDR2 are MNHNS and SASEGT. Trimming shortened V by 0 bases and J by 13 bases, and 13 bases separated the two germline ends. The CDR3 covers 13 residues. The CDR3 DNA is TGTGCCAGCAGTGAAGCGGTAGTTCTGCGCCAGTTCTTC. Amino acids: CASSEAVVLRQFF.

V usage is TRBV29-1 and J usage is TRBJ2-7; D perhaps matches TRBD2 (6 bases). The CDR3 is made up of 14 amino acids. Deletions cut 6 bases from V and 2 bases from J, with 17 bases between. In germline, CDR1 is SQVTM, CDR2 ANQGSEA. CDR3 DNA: TGCAGCGTCTCCCCTAGCGCCAAAGCCTACGAGCAGTACTTC. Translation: CSVSPSAKAYEQYF.

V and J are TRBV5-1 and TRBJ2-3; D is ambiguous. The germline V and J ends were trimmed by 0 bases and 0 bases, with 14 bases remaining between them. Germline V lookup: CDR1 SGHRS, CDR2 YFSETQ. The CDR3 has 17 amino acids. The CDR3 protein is CASSLDPIGLSTDTQYF. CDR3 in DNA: TGCGCCAGCAGCTTGGACCCAATCGGGTTGAGCACAGATACGCAGTATTTT.

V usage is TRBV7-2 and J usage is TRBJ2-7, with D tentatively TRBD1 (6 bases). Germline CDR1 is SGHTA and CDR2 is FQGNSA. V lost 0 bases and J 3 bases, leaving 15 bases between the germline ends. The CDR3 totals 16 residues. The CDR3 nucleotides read TGTGCCAGCAGCTTAGCTCCGGGACAAATTCTCTACGAGCAGTACTTC. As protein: CASSLAPGQILYEQYF.

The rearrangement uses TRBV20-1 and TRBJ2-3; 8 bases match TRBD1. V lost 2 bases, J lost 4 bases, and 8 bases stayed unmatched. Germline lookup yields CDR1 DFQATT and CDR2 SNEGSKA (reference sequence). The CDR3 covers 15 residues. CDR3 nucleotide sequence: TGCAGTGCTAGAAAAGGGCAGGGGGCCCCAGATACGCAGTATTTT. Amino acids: CSARKGQGAPDTQYF.

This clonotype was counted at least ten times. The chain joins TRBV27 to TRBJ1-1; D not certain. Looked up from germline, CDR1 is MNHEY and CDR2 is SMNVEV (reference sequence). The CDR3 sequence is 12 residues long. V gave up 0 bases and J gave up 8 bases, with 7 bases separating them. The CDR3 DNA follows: TGTGCCAGCAGTTTATCGCGAGGGGAAGCTTTCTTT. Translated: CASSLSRGEAFF.

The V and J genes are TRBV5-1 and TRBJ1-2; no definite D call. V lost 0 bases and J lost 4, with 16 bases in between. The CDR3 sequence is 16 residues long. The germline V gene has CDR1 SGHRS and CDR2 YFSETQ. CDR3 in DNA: TGCGCCAGCAGCTTGGGTTTCGGTAACGCCGGCTATGGCTACACCTTC. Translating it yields CASSLGFGNAGYGYTF.

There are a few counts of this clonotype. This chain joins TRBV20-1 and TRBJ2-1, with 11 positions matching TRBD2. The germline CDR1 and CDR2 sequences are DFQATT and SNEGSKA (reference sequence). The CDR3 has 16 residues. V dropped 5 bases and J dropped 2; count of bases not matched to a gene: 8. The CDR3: CSAPLLAGGAYNEQFF. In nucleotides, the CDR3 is TGCAGTGCTCCTCTTCTAGCGGGGGGCGCCTACAATGAGCAGTTCTTC.

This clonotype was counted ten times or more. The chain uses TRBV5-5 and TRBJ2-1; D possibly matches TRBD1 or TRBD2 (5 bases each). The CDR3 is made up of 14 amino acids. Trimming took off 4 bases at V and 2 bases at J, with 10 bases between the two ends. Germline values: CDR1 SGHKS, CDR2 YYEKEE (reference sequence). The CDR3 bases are TGTGCCAGCAGCCTCGGGGCAGCCTACAATGAGCAGTTCTTC. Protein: CASSLGAAYNEQFF.

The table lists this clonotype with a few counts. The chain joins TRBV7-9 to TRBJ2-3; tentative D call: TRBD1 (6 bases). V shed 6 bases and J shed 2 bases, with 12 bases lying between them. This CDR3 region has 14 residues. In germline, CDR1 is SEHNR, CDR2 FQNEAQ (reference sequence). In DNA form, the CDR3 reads TGTGCCAGCAGATCGACAGGATACACAGATACGCAGTATTTT. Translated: CASRSTGYTDTQYF.

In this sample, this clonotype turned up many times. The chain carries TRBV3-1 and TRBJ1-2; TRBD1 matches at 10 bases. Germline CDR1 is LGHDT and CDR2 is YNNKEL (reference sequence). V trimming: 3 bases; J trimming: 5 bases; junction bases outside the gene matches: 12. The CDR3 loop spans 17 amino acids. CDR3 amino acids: CASSHRRDRGVRYGYTF. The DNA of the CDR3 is TGTGCCAGCAGCCACCGCCGGGACAGGGGCGTTAGGTATGGCTACACCTTC.

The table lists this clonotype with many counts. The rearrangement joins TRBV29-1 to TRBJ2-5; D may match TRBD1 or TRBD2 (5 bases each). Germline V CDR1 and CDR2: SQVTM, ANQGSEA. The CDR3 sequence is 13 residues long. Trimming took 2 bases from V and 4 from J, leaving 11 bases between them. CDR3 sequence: CSVERGVGETQYF. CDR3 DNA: TGCAGCGTTGAACGAGGGGTTGGAGAGACCCAGTACTTC.

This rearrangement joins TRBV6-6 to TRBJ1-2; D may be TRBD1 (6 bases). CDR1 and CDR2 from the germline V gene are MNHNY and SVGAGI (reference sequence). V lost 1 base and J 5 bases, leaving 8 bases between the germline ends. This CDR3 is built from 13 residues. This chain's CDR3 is CASSYLDRYGYTF. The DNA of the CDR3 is TGTGCCAGCAGTTACTTGGACAGATATGGCTACACCTTC.

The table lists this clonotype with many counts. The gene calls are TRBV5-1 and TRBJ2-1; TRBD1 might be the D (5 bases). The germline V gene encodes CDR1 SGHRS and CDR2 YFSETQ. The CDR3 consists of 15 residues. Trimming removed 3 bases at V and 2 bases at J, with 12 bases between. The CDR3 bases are TGCGCCAGCAGCTCGTCCTCAGGGACCTACAATGAGCAGTTCTTC. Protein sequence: CASSSSSGTYNEQFF.

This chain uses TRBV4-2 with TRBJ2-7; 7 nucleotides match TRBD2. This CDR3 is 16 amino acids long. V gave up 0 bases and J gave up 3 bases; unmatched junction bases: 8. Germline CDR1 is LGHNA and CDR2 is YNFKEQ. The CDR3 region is CASSQDRASGDYEQYF. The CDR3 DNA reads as TGTGCCAGCAGCCAAGATAGGGCTAGCGGAGACTACGAGCAGTACTTC.

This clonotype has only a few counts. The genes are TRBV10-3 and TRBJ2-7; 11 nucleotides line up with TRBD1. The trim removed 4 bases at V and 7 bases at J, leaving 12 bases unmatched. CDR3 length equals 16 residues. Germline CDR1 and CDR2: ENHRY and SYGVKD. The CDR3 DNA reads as TGTGCCATCAGTGTTGAGGGGACAGGGGGATTCGGGGAGCAGTACTTC. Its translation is CAISVEGTGGFGEQYF.

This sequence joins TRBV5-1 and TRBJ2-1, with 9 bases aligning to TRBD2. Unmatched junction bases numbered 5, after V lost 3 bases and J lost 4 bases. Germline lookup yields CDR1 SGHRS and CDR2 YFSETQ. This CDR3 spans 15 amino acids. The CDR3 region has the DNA TGCGCCAGCAGCTCACTAGCGGGTAAATACAATGAGCAGTTCTTC. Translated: CASSSLAGKYNEQFF. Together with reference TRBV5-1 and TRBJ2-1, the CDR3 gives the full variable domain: KAGVTQTPRYLIKTRGQQVTLSCSPISGHRSVSWYQQTPGQGLQFLFEYFSETQRNKGNFPGRFSGRQFSNSRSEMNVSTLELGDSALYLCASSSLAGKYNEQFFGPGTRLTVL.

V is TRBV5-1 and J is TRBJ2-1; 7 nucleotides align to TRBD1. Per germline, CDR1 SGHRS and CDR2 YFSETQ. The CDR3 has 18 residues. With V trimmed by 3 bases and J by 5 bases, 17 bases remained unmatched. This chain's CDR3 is CASSSSSYRQGKDNEQFF. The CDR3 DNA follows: TGCGCCAGCAGCTCTTCTTCTTACCGACAGGGAAAAGACAATGAGCAGTTCTTC.

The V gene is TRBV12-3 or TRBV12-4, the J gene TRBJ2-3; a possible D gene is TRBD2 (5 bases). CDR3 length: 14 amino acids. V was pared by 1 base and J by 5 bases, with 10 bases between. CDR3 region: CASSLGRPGDTQYF. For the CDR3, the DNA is TGTGCCAGCAGTTTAGGGAGGCCAGGAGATACGCAGTATTTT.

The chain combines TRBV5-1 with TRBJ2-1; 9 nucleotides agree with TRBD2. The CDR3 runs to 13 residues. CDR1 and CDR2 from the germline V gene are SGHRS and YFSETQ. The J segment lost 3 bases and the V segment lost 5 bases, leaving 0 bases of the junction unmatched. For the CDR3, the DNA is TGCGCCAGCAGGCGGGAGGGCTACAATGAGCAGTTCTTC. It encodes CASRREGYNEQFF. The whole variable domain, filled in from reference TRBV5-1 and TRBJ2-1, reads KAGVTQTPRYLIKTRGQQVTLSCSPISGHRSVSWYQQTPGQGLQFLFEYFSETQRNKGNFPGRFSGRQFSNSRSEMNVSTLELGDSALYLCASRREGYNEQFFGPGTRLTVL.

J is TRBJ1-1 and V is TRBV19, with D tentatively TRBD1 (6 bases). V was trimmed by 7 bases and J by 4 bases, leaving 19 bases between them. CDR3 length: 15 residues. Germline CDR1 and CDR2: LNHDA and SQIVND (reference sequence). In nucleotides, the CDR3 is TGTGCCAGTACTATTAAAGGGGGATTCGGCACTGAAGCTTTCTTT. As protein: CASTIKGGFGTEAFF.

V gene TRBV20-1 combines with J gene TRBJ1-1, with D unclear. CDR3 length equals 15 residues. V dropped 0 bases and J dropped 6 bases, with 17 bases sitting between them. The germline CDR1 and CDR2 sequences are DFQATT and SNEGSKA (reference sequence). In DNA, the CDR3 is TGCAGTGCTAGAGATCTGTACAGAAGTAACCCTGAAGCTTTCTTT. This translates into CSARDLYRSNPEAFF.